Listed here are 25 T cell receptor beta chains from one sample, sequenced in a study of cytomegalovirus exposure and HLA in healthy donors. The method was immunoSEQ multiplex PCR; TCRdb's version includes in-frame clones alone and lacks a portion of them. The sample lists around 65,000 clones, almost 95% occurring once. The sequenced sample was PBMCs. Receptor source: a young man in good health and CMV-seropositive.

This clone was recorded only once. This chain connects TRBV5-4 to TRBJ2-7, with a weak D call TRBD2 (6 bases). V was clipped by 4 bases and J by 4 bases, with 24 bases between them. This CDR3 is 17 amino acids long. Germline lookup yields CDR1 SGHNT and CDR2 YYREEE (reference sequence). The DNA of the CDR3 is TGTGCCAGCAGCCCGACACCTACGCGGGAATATATATACGAGCAGTACTTC. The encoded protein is CASSPTPTREYIYEQYF.

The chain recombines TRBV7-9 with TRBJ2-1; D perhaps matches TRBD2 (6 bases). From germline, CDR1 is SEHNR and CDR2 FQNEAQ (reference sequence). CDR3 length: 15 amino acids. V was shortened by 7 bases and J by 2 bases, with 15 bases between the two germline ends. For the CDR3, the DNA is TGTGCCAGCACCCCAGCGGGCCTACCCTACAATGAGCAGTTCTTC. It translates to CASTPAGLPYNEQFF.

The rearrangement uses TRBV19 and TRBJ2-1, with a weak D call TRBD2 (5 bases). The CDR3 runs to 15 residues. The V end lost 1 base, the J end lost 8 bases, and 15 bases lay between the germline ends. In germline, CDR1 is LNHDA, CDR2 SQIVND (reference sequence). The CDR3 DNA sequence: TGTGCCAGTAGTATAGCAGCGCTACTAGTGGATGAGCAGTTCTTC. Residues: CASSIAALLVDEQFF. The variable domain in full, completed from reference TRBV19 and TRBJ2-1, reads DGGITQSPKYLFRKEGQNVTLSCEQNLNHDAMYWYRQDPGQGLRLIYYSQIVNDFQKGDIAEGYSVSREKKESFPLTVTSAQKNPTAFYLCASSIAALLVDEQFFGPGTRLTVL.

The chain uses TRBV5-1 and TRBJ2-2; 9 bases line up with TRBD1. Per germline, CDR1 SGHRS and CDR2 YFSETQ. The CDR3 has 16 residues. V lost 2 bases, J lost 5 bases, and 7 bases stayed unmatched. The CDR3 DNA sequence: TGCGCCAGCAGCTTACGGACAGGGGTCGGAACCGGGGAGCTGTTTTTT. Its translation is CASSLRTGVGTGELFF.

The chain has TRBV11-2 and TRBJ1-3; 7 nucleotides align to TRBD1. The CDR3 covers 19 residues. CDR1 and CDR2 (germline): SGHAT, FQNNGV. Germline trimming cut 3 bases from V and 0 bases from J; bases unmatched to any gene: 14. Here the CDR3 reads CASSLDKGGGQFSGNTIYF. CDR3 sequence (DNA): TGTGCCAGCAGCTTGGATAAAGGAGGGGGACAGTTCTCTGGAAACACCATATATTTT.

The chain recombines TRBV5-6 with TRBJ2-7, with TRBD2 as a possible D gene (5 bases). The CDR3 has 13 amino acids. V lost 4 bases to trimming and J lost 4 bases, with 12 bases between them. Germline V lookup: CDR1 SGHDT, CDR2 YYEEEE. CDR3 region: CASSPEAAYEQYF. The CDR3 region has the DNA TGTGCCAGCAGCCCGGAGGCGGCTTACGAGCAGTACTTC.

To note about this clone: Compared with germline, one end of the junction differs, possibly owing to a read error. DNA for the CDR3: TGTACCAGCAGTGCGTCCCAGGGTGACACTGAAGCTTTCTTT. Its protein product is CTSSASQGDTEAFF. The chain is built from TRBV6-1 and TRBJ1-1; D possibly corresponds to TRBD1 (5 bases). The V gene's germline CDR1 is MNHNS and CDR2 SASEGT. The CDR3 contains 14 residues.

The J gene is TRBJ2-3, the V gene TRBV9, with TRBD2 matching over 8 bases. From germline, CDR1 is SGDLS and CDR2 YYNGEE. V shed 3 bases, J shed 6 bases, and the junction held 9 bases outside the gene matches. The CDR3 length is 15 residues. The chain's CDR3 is CASSGGGAGGDTQYF. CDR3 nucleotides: TGTGCCAGCAGCGGAGGGGGGGCGGGAGGTGATACGCAGTATTTT.

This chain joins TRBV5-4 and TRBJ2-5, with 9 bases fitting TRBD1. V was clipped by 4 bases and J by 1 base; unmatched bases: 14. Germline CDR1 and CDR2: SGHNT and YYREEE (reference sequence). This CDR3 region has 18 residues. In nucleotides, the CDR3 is TGTGCCAGCAGCCACTTGGGTTGGGACAGGGCCACCCAAGAGACCCAGTACTTC. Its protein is CASSHLGWDRATQETQYF.

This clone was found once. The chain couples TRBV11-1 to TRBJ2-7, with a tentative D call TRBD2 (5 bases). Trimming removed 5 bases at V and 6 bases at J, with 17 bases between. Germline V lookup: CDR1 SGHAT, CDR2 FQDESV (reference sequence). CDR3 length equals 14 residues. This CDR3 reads CASSPADLSAEQYF. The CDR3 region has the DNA TGTGCCAGCAGCCCAGCGGACCTTTCGGCCGAGCAGTACTTC.

Here the CDR3 reads CASSSRGTGELFF. The CDR3 DNA follows: TGTGCCAGCTCGAGTCGGGGCACCGGGGAGCTGTTTTTT. This rearrangement joins TRBV6-5 to TRBJ2-2, with D tentatively TRBD2 (5 bases). CDR3 length: 13 residues. With 8 bases removed from V and 4 bases from J, the gap between germline ends came to 11 bases. CDR1 is MNHEY and CDR2 is SVGAGI in the germline V gene.

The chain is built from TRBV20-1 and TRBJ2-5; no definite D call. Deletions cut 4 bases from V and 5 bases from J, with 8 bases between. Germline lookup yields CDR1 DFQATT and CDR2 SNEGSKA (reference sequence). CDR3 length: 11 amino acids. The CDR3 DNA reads TGCAGTGCTATCTACCGGGAGACCCAGTACTTC. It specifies CSAIYRETQYF.

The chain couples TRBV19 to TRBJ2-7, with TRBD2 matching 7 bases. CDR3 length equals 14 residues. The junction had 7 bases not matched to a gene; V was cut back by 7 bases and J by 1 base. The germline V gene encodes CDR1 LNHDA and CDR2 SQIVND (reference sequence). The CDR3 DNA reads TGTGCCAGTACCAGCGGGACGACTTCCTACGAGCAGTACTTC. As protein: CASTSGTTSYEQYF. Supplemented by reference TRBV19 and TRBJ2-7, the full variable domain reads DGGITQSPKYLFRKEGQNVTLSCEQNLNHDAMYWYRQDPGQGLRLIYYSQIVNDFQKGDIAEGYSVSREKKESFPLTVTSAQKNPTAFYLCASTSGTTSYEQYFGPGTRLTVT.

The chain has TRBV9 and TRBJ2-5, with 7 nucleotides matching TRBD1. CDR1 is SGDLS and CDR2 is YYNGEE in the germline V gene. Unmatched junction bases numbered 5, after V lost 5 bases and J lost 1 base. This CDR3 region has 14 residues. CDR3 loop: CASRLDRFQETQYF. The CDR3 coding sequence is TGTGCCAGCAGGTTGGACAGGTTCCAAGAGACCCAGTACTTC.

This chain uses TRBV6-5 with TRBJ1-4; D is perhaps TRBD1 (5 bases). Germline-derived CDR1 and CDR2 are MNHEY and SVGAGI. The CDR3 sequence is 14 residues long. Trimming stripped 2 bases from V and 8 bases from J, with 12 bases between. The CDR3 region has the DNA TGTGCCAGCAGTTACGCTTCAGGGCGGGAAAAACTGTTTTTT. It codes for CASSYASGREKLFF.

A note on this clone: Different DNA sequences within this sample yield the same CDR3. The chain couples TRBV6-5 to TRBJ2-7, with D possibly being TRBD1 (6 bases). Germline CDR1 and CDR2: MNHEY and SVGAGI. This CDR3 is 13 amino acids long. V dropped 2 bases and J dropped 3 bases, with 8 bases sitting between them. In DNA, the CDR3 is TGTGCCAGCAGTTACAGAGGGGGCTACGAGCAGTACTTC. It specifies CASSYRGGYEQYF.

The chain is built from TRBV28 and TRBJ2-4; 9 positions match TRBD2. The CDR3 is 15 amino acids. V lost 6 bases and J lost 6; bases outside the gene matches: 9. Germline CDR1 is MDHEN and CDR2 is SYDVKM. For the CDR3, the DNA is TGTGCCAGCAGCCCTGGCGGGACTAGCAGAAACATTCAGTACTTC. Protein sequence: CASSPGGTSRNIQYF. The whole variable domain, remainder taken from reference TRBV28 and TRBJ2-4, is DVKVTQSSRYLVKRTGEKVFLECVQDMDHENMFWYRQDPGLGLRLIYFSYDVKMKEKGDIPEGYSVSREKKERFSLILESASTNQTSMYLCASSPGGTSRNIQYFGAGTRLSVL.

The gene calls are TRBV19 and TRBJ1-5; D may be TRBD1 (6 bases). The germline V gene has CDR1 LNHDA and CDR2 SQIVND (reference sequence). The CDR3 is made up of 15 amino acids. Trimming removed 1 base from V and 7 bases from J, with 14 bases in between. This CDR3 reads CASSIVGGARQPQHF. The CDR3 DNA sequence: TGTGCCAGTAGTATAGTTGGGGGGGCAAGGCAGCCCCAGCATTTT.

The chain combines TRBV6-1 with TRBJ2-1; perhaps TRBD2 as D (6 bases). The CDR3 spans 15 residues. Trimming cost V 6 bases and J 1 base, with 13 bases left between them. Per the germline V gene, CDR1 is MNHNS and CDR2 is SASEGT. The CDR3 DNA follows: TGTGCCAGCAGCGACGGGACTCTATCCTACAATGAGCAGTTCTTC. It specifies CASSDGTLSYNEQFF.

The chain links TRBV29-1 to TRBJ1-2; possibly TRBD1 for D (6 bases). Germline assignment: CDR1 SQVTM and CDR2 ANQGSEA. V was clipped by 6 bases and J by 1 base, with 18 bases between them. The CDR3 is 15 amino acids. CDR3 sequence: CSVESRTAFNYGYTF. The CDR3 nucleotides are TGCAGCGTGGAAAGTCGGACAGCGTTTAACTATGGCTACACCTTC.

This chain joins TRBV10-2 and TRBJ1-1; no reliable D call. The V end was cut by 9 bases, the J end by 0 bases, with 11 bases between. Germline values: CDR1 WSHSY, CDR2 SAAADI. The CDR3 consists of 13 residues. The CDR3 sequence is CASCVQMNTEAFF. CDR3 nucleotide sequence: TGCGCCAGTTGTGTGCAGATGAACACTGAAGCTTTCTTT.

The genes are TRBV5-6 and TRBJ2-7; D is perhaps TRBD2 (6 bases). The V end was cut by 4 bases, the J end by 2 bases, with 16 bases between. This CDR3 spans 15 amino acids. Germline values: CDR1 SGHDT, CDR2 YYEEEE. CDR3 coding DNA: TGTGCCAGCAGCCAGATCGGGACTGGAGCCTACGAGCAGTACTTC. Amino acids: CASSQIGTGAYEQYF.

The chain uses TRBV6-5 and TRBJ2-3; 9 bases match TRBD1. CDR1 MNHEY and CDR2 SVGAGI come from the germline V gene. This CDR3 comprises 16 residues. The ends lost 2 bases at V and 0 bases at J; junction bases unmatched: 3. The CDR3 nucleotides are TGTGCCAGCAGTTACACCGGGACAGGGAGCACAGATACGCAGTATTTT. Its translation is CASSYTGTGSTDTQYF.

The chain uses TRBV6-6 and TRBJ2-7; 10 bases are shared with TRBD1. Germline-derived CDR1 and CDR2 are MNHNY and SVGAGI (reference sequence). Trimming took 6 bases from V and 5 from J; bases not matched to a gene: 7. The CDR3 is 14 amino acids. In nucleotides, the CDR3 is TGTGCCAGCAGCCGTTCCGGGACAGGGGACGAGCAGTACTTC. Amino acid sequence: CASSRSGTGDEQYF.

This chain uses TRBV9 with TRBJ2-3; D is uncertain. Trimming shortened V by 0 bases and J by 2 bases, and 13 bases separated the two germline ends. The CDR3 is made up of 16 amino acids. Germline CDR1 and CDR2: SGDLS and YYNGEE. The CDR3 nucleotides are TGTGCCAGCAGCGTAGGGGCACTCCTCCACACAGATACGCAGTATTTT. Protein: CASSVGALLHTDTQYF.